What follows are 15 T cell receptor beta chains derived from one specimen sequenced in a study of neurological immune-mediated disorders. TCRdb analysed the 5' RACE reads with MiXCR anew, one entry per CDR3 protein. The repertoire includes tens of thousands of distinct CDR3 sequences, roughly 3.5% of them detected once, and roughly 2% sits in the top ten. Sequenced: PBMCs. The receptors originated from a woman aged 50 to 60 with multiple sclerosis.

This clonotype has ten or more counts. The gene calls are TRBV12-3 or TRBV12-4 and TRBJ1-3; 9 positions agree with TRBD1. Germline trimming cut 4 bases from V and 2 bases from J; bases unmatched to any gene: 9. This CDR3 is 17 amino acids long. The CDR3 region has the DNA TGTGCCAGCAGTTCCTCACAGGGGGCCTTGACTGGAAACACCATATATTTT. This translates into CASSSSQGALTGNTIYF.

At least ten counts were recorded for this clonotype. The J gene is TRBJ1-2, the V gene TRBV5-1, with D possibly TRBD1 on 5 matching bases. Germline-derived CDR1 and CDR2 are SGHRS and YFSETQ. The CDR3 totals 13 residues. V lost 3 bases to trimming and J lost 5 bases, with 11 bases between them. DNA of the CDR3: TGCGCCAGCAGCTACGACAGTAGATATGGCTACACCTTC. Its protein product is CASSYDSRYGYTF.

This clonotype was observed at least ten times. The V call is TRBV12-3 or TRBV12-4, the J call TRBJ1-2; no clear D gene. Deletions cut 6 bases from V and 2 bases from J, with 7 bases between. The CDR3 is 12 amino acids. The CDR3 nucleotides are TGTGCCAGCAGCTCACAGAACTATGGCTACACCTTC. Translating it yields CASSSQNYGYTF.

This clonotype has ten or more counts. The V call is TRBV7-9, the J call TRBJ1-3, with D tentatively TRBD1 (5 bases). The CDR3 length is 15 residues. Germline V lookup: CDR1 SEHNR, CDR2 FQNEAQ (reference sequence). V dropped 5 bases and J dropped 0 bases, with 11 bases sitting between them. CDR3 sequence: CASSQDITSGNTIYF. The CDR3 nucleotides read TGTGCCAGCAGCCAGGACATAACCTCTGGAAACACCATATATTTT.

This clonotype has just a few counts. The chain has TRBV19 and TRBJ1-1; D perhaps matches TRBD1 (5 bases). Trimming cost V 8 bases and J 6 bases, with 13 bases left between them. The CDR3 is 12 residues long. Germline V CDR1 and CDR2: LNHDA, SQIVND (reference sequence). CDR3 nucleotides: TGTGCCAGTTCCCCCTGGGGCGCTGAAGCTTTCTTT. It is translated as CASSPWGAEAFF. The whole variable domain, filled in from reference TRBV19 and TRBJ1-1, reads DGGITQSPKYLFRKEGQNVTLSCEQNLNHDAMYWYRQDPGQGLRLIYYSQIVNDFQKGDIAEGYSVSREKKESFPLTVTSAQKNPTAFYLCASSPWGAEAFFGQGTRLTVV.

This clonotype was counted at least ten times. V is TRBV20-1 and J is TRBJ1-5; D possibly corresponds to TRBD1 (6 bases). Germline CDR1 is DFQATT and CDR2 is SNEGSKA (reference sequence). CDR3 length equals 13 residues. The V end was cut by 7 bases, the J end by 5 bases, with 15 bases between. The CDR3 nucleotides read TGCAGTGTCTCGGAGGGGGTGGATCAGCCCCAGCATTTT. Translating it yields CSVSEGVDQPQHF.

This clonotype has ten or more counts. The junction differs from germline at one of its ends, possibly a read error. V and J are TRBV12-3 or TRBV12-4 and TRBJ1-1; 7 bases fit TRBD1. This CDR3 has 11 residues. CDR3 sequence reads: CASSLGRAGGF. The CDR3 nucleotides are TGTGCCAGCAGTCTCGGAAGGGCAGGGGGGTTT.

By proportion, this clonotype is medium-sized. This chain links TRBV20-1 with TRBJ1-1; D uncertain. CDR1 DFQATT and CDR2 SNEGSKA come from the germline V gene (reference sequence). Trimming took 0 bases from V and 1 from J, leaving 9 bases between them. This CDR3 comprises 14 residues. As DNA, the CDR3 is TGCAGTGCTAGAGATGGGGATTCGAACACTGAAGCTTTCTTT. It translates to CSARDGDSNTEAFF.

This clonotype was found many times. One end of the junction varies from germline; a read error may be responsible. The chain is built from TRBV29-1 and TRBJ1-5, with TRBD1 as a possible D gene (6 bases). The germline V gene has CDR1 SQVTM and CDR2 ANQGSEA. This CDR3 spans 13 amino acids. The CDR3, as DNA: TGCAGCGTCGAATACAGGGTTGGTCAGCCCCAGAATTTT. Translation: CSVEYRVGQPQNF.

There are a few counts of this clonotype. The junction and the germline gene differ at one end; a read error may be behind it. The chain combines TRBV9 with TRBJ1-5, with D uncertain. CDR1 SGDLS and CDR2 YYNGEE come from the germline V gene. This CDR3 has 14 amino acids. The CDR3 nucleotides are TGTGCCAGCAGCGTAGACGGAGGCAATCAGCCCCAGAATTTT. Translation gives CASSVDGGNQPQNF.

Within the sample, this clonotype is medium-sized. V and J are TRBV29-1 and TRBJ2-4; no reliable D call. This CDR3 has 11 amino acids. Germline-derived CDR1 and CDR2 are SQVTM and ANQGSEA. The CDR3 sequence: CIPLEGNIQYF. Written as DNA, the CDR3 is TGCATTCCCCTTGAAGGAAACATTCAGTACTTC.

This clonotype was seen repeatedly, ten times or more. The chain uses TRBV5-1 and TRBJ1-1; D call uncertain. V shed 0 bases and J shed 2 bases, with 5 bases lying between them. The CDR3 length is 13 residues. The V gene's germline CDR1 is SGHRS and CDR2 YFSETQ. In DNA form, the CDR3 reads TGCGCCAGCAGCTTGGCTTCTAACACTGAAGCTTTCTTT. Translating it yields CASSLASNTEAFF.

This clonotype has a count of ten or more. The rearrangement links TRBV20-1 to TRBJ1-3; no clear D gene. V was clipped by 6 bases and J by 0 bases, with 12 bases between them. This CDR3 is 14 amino acids long. Germline V CDR1 and CDR2: DFQATT, SNEGSKA (reference sequence). This CDR3 reads CSALRPNSGNTIYF. The DNA for the CDR3 is TGCAGTGCCCTTAGACCCAACTCTGGAAACACCATATATTTT.

This clonotype was seen repeatedly, ten times or more. This chain joins TRBV10-3 and TRBJ2-3; TRBD1 is a possible D gene (5 bases). Germline V gene data show CDR1 as ENHRY and CDR2 as SYGVKD. The CDR3 totals 14 residues. Deletions cut 0 bases from V and 2 bases from J, with 6 bases between. The CDR3 DNA is TGTGCCATCAGTGAGTCAGGGGACACAGATACGCAGTATTTT. This sequence encodes CAISESGDTDTQYF.

Ten or more counts support this clonotype. The chain uses TRBV29-1 and TRBJ1-5; D is uncertain. Germline CDR1 and CDR2: SQVTM and ANQGSEA. The V and J ends lost 7 bases and 0 bases respectively, with 10 bases between them. CDR3 size: 13 residues. CDR3: CSAQVISNQPQHF. Here the CDR3 DNA reads TGCAGCGCCCAGGTAATTAGCAATCAGCCCCAGCATTTT.